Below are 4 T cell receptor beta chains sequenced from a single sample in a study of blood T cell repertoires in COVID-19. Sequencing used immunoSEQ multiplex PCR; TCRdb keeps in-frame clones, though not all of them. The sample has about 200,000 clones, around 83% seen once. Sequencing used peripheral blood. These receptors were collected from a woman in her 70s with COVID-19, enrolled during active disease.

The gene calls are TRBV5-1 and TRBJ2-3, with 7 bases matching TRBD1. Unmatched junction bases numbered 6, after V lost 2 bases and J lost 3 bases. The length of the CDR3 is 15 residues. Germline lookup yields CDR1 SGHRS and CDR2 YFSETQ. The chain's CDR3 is CASSFDRAMTDTQYF. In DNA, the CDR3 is TGCGCCAGCAGCTTTGACAGGGCAATGACAGATACGCAGTATTTT. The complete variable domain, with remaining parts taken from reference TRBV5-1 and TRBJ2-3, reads KAGVTQTPRYLIKTRGQQVTLSCSPISGHRSVSWYQQTPGQGLQFLFEYFSETQRNKGNFPGRFSGRQFSNSRSEMNVSTLELGDSALYLCASSFDRAMTDTQYFGPGTRLTVL.

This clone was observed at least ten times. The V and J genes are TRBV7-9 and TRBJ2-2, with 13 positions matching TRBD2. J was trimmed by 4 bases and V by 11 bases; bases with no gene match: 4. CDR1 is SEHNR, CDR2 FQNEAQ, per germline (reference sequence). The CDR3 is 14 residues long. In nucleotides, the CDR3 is TGTGCCGGGAGGACTAGCGGGAGCACCGGGGAGCTGTTTTTT. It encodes CAGRTSGSTGELFF.

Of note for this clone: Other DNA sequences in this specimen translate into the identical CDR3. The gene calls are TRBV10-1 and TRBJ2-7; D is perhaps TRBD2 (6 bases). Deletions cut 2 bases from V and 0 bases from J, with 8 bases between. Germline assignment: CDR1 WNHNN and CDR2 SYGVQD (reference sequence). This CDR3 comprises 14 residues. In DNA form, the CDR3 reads TGCGCCAGCAGTGAGGGGGGGAGCTCCTACGAGCAGTACTTC. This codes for CASSEGGSSYEQYF.

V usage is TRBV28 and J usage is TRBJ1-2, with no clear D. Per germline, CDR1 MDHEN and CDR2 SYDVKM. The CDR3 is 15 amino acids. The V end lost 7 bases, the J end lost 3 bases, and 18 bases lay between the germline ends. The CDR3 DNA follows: TGTGCCAGCACCCGACTGGGAGAGGGAGACTATGGCTACACCTTC. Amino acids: CASTRLGEGDYGYTF.